These 23 T cell receptor beta chains came from one sample sequenced in a study of OX40 agonist ivuxolimab in advanced cancers. TCRdb keeps only in-frame clones here, not all; method: immunoSEQ multiplex PCR. This table holds about 44,000 clones, approximately 90% found once. This sample comprised CD4+ or CD8+ T cells sorted from blood, obtained in a trial of the OX40 agonist ivuxolimab. Receptors were obtained from an adult with an advanced solid tumor such as melanoma, head and neck, liver or kidney cancer.

The J gene is TRBJ2-7, the V gene TRBV4-3; the match to TRBD2 covers 12 bases. The germline gives CDR1 LGHNA, CDR2 YSLEER. CDR3 size: 15 residues. The J segment lost 5 bases and the V segment lost 2 bases, leaving 4 bases of the junction unmatched. Here the CDR3 reads CASSQTSGRLDEQYF. As DNA, the CDR3 is TGCGCCAGCAGCCAAACTAGCGGGAGGCTCGACGAGCAGTACTTC.

The sample holds one count of this clone. The J gene is TRBJ1-1, the V gene TRBV5-4; D remains ambiguous. Deletions cut 3 bases from V and 1 base from J, with 7 bases between. Per germline, CDR1 SGHNT and CDR2 YYREEE (reference sequence). The CDR3 totals 13 residues. This CDR3 reads CASSYTANTEAFF. Here the CDR3 DNA reads TGTGCCAGCAGCTATACAGCGAACACTGAAGCTTTCTTT.

The V call is TRBV28, the J call TRBJ2-7, with TRBD2 identical over 8 bases. The CDR3 is made up of 11 amino acids. Germline CDR1 is MDHEN and CDR2 is SYDVKM. CDR3 residues: CASGSSYEQYF. CDR3 nucleotide sequence: TGTGCGAGCGGGAGTTCCTACGAGCAGTACTTC.

V gene TRBV19 combines with J gene TRBJ1-5; D gene unclear. The CDR3 length is 16 residues. Germline V gene data show CDR1 as LNHDA and CDR2 as SQIVND (reference sequence). Trimming took off 4 bases at V and 2 bases at J, with 15 bases between the two ends. CDR3 protein: CASSTLIAGGNQPQHF. The DNA of the CDR3 is TGTGCCAGTAGTACCCTTATTGCCGGCGGCAATCAGCCCCAGCATTTT.

The chain carries TRBV30 and TRBJ1-2, with 9 nucleotides matching TRBD1. Trimming took 5 bases from V and 3 from J; bases not matched to a gene: 4. Germline loops: CDR1 GTSNPN, CDR2 SVGIG (reference sequence). The CDR3 is 13 residues long. Here the CDR3 reads CAWGTGSHYGYTF. The CDR3 DNA is TGTGCCTGGGGGACAGGGTCGCACTATGGCTACACCTTC.

The chain carries TRBV5-1 and TRBJ2-3, with a possible D match to TRBD2 (5 bases). The CDR3 spans 14 residues. V dropped 6 bases and J dropped 4 bases, with 15 bases sitting between them. The germline V gene encodes CDR1 SGHRS and CDR2 YFSETQ. CDR3 residues: CASNNREKSDTQYF. CDR3 nucleotide sequence: TGCGCCAGCAACAACCGGGAAAAATCAGATACGCAGTATTTT. The variable domain in full, completed from reference TRBV5-1 and TRBJ2-3, reads KAGVTQTPRYLIKTRGQQVTLSCSPISGHRSVSWYQQTPGQGLQFLFEYFSETQRNKGNFPGRFSGRQFSNSRSEMNVSTLELGDSALYLCASNNREKSDTQYFGPGTRLTVL.

V gene TRBV19 combines with J gene TRBJ2-1; 11 bases fit TRBD2. The V and J ends lost 6 bases and 3 bases, in that order; junction bases with no gene match: 4. Germline CDR1 reads LNHDA; CDR2 reads SQIVND (reference sequence). The CDR3 is 15 residues long. The CDR3 coding sequence is TGTGCCAGTAGGACCACTAGCGGGAGCTACAATGAGCAGTTCTTC. Its translation: CASRTTSGSYNEQFF.

The CDR3 region is CASSWGVQGTEAFF. The CDR3 DNA follows: TGTGCCAGCAGTTGGGGGGTGCAGGGCACTGAAGCTTTCTTT. The V call is TRBV27, the J call TRBJ1-1; possible D gene TRBD1, 5 bases. CDR3 length equals 14 residues. V was shortened by 4 bases and J by 4 bases, with 13 bases between the two germline ends. CDR1 and CDR2 from the germline V gene are MNHEY and SMNVEV (reference sequence).

The chain joins TRBV28 to TRBJ1-1, with D perhaps matching TRBD1 (5 bases). The CDR3 covers 14 residues. CDR1 and CDR2 from the germline V gene are MDHEN and SYDVKM. Deletions cut 6 bases from V and 4 bases from J, with 15 bases between. CDR3 amino acids: CASSVVGGFTEAFF. The CDR3 region has the DNA TGTGCCAGCAGCGTCGTGGGGGGGTTCACTGAAGCTTTCTTT.

The rearrangement uses TRBV13 and TRBJ2-1; 8 bases are a match to TRBD1. The CDR3 covers 14 residues. The V segment lost 1 base and the J segment 6 bases; nucleotides outside the gene matches: 2. The germline CDR1 and CDR2 sequences are PRHDT and FYEKMQ (reference sequence). CDR3 sequence: CASSLAGGFNEQFF. As DNA, the CDR3 is TGTGCCAGCAGCTTAGCAGGGGGCTTCAATGAGCAGTTCTTC.

This clone was found once. The J gene is TRBJ2-3, the V gene TRBV27; 11 bases match TRBD2. After removal of 2 bases from V and 1 base from J, the junction contained 8 bases not matched to a gene. The germline V gene has CDR1 MNHEY and CDR2 SMNVEV (reference sequence). The CDR3 is 18 residues long. This CDR3 reads CASSLTSGSWIGTDTQYF. The CDR3 region has the DNA TGTGCCAGCAGTTTAACTAGCGGGAGTTGGATAGGCACAGATACGCAGTATTTT.

The chain links TRBV13 to TRBJ2-5; 9 positions match TRBD1. V lost 4 bases and J lost 5; bases outside the gene matches: 14. This CDR3 contains 17 residues. Germline assignment: CDR1 PRHDT and CDR2 FYEKMQ (reference sequence). The CDR3 reads CASSWSAGQGFGETQYF. In nucleotides, the CDR3 is TGTGCCAGCAGCTGGTCGGCGGGACAGGGATTTGGGGAGACCCAGTACTTC.

The rearrangement links TRBV7-6 to TRBJ2-7, with TRBD1 identical over 7 bases. The CDR3 loop spans 15 amino acids. J gave up 0 bases and V 5 bases, and 7 bases lay outside the gene matches. The germline gives CDR1 SGHVS, CDR2 FNYEAQ. Here the CDR3 DNA reads TGTGCCAGCAGCCCTCATGGGACAGCCTCCTACGAGCAGTACTTC. It is translated as CASSPHGTASYEQYF. The whole variable domain, filled in from reference TRBV7-6 and TRBJ2-7, reads GAGVSQSPRYKVTKRGQDVALRCDPISGHVSLYWYRQALGQGPEFLTYFNYEAQQDKSGLPNDRFSAERPEGSISTLTIQRTEQRDSAMYRCASSPHGTASYEQYFGPGTRLTVT.

J is TRBJ2-5 and V is TRBV2; 9 bases map to TRBD1. This CDR3 has 15 residues. V lost 6 bases to trimming and J lost 3 bases; unmatched junction nucleotides: 8. CDR1 is SNHLY, CDR2 FYNNEI, per germline. CDR3 protein: CASSPDRGVEETQYF. CDR3 nucleotide sequence: TGTGCCAGCAGCCCGGACAGGGGTGTTGAAGAGACCCAGTACTTC.

In this sample, this clone turned up many times. This sequence joins TRBV6-6 and TRBJ2-7; 9 positions agree with TRBD1. V dropped 6 bases and J dropped 4; count of bases not matched to a gene: 1. This CDR3 comprises 12 residues. Germline V gene data show CDR1 as MNHNY and CDR2 as SVGAGI (reference sequence). CDR3 in DNA: TGTGCCAGCAGCGGACAGGGGTACGAGCAGTACTTC. It is translated as CASSGQGYEQYF.

This clone was observed a handful of times. The chain uses TRBV7-3 and TRBJ2-2; 8 bases are a match to TRBD1. Germline V gives CDR1 SGHTA, CDR2 FQGTGA. V lost 5 bases and J lost 0; bases outside the gene matches: 5. This CDR3 comprises 16 residues. The CDR3 is CASSGWTGSNTGELFF. CDR3 DNA: TGTGCCAGCAGCGGTTGGACAGGGTCGAACACCGGGGAGCTGTTTTTT.

This chain connects TRBV18 to TRBJ1-2; 8 nucleotides agree with TRBD1. The CDR3 runs 16 residues. Germline V gives CDR1 KGHSH, CDR2 LQKENI. Trimming took 2 bases from V and 8 from J; bases not matched to a gene: 13. CDR3 bases: TGTGCCAGCTCACCAGAGCGGACAGGGATACCGTACGGCTACACCTTC. It codes for CASSPERTGIPYGYTF.

V and J are TRBV7-9 and TRBJ2-5; tentatively, D is TRBD1 (6 bases). Per germline, CDR1 SEHNR and CDR2 FQNEAQ (reference sequence). Trimming cost V 5 bases and J 2 bases, with 12 bases left between them. This CDR3 has 14 amino acids. The CDR3 nucleotides read TGTGCCAGCAGCCAGGAAGGGACACAAGAGACCCAGTACTTC. Protein sequence: CASSQEGTQETQYF.

The CDR3: CASSARLAGVLDEQFF. The CDR3 coding sequence is TGTGCCAGCAGCGCTCGACTAGCGGGAGTATTGGATGAGCAGTTCTTC. The V and J genes are TRBV7-8 and TRBJ2-1, with 12 nucleotides matching TRBD2. V gave up 5 bases and J gave up 8 bases; unmatched junction bases: 10. The CDR3 extends over 16 amino acids. Germline V gives CDR1 SGHVS, CDR2 FQNEAQ.

The rearrangement links TRBV5-4 to TRBJ1-1, with D unclear. V was shortened by 1 base and J by 3 bases, with 7 bases between the two germline ends. This CDR3 contains 13 residues. The germline gives CDR1 SGHNT, CDR2 YYREEE (reference sequence). The CDR3 here is CASSLFGYTEAFF. The CDR3 DNA sequence: TGTGCCAGCAGCTTGTTTGGGTACACTGAAGCTTTCTTT.

The rearrangement links TRBV15 to TRBJ2-1; D remains unclear. The CDR3 sequence is 16 residues long. Per germline, CDR1 LNHNV and CDR2 YYDKDF (reference sequence). V shed 1 base and J shed 5 bases, with 15 bases lying between them. This chain's CDR3 is CATSRGLERIDNEQFF. Here the CDR3 DNA reads TGTGCCACCAGCAGAGGTCTCGAGCGAATTGACAATGAGCAGTTCTTC.

The chain carries TRBV19 and TRBJ2-5; D perhaps matches TRBD1 (5 bases). Trimming removed 5 bases from V and 5 bases from J, with 6 bases in between. The CDR3 runs to 11 residues. The germline V gene encodes CDR1 LNHDA and CDR2 SQIVND (reference sequence). This CDR3 reads CASSAGETQYF. The CDR3 DNA reads as TGTGCCAGTAGTGCAGGGGAGACCCAGTACTTC. Drawing the rest from reference TRBV19 and TRBJ2-5, the complete variable domain is DGGITQSPKYLFRKEGQNVTLSCEQNLNHDAMYWYRQDPGQGLRLIYYSQIVNDFQKGDIAEGYSVSREKKESFPLTVTSAQKNPTAFYLCASSAGETQYFGPGTRLLVL.

This clone has just a few counts. This rearrangement joins TRBV19 to TRBJ1-4; 8 bases line up with TRBD1. The CDR3 has 13 amino acids. Per germline, CDR1 LNHDA and CDR2 SQIVND (reference sequence). V shed 4 bases and J 10 bases; nucleotides not matched to a gene: 5. This CDR3 reads CASSSVQGAKLFF. Written as DNA, the CDR3 is TGTGCCAGTAGTAGCGTCCAGGGGGCAAAACTGTTTTTT.